The 23 T cell receptor beta chains reported below all come from one sample, sequenced in a study of cytomegalovirus exposure and HLA in healthy donors. Vbeta (60) and Jbeta (13) primers were used in the PCR. Sequencing was performed with immunoSEQ multiplex PCR; in TCRdb, only in-frame clones are kept and a portion is missing. Counted here are approximately 190,000 clones, around four fifths occurring once; the ten biggest clones make up more than 1.5%. The sequencing input was PBMCs. The receptors stem from a man aged 35 to 55 in good health and CMV-seropositive.

The chain combines TRBV6-4 with TRBJ2-1; 7 nucleotides agree with TRBD2. V was clipped by 3 bases and J by 0 bases; unmatched bases: 11. Germline V gene lookup returns CDR1 MRHNA and CDR2 SNTAGT. The CDR3 extends over 18 amino acids. The CDR3 DNA reads as TGTGCCAGCAGTGAATACGGGAGGCCAGATAGCTCCTACAATGAGCAGTTCTTC. It codes for CASSEYGRPDSSYNEQFF.

The chain combines TRBV21-1 with TRBJ1-5; TRBD1 was called by the table and not checked on the DNA. TRBV21-1 is labeled a pseudogene. The CDR3 spans 14 residues. DNA of the CDR3: TGTGCCAGCATGACCGACAATCGCAATCAGCCCCAGCATTTT. It yields the protein CASMTDNRNQPQHF.

V gene TRBV18 combines with J gene TRBJ1-1; TRBD1 might be the D (5 bases). CDR3 size: 14 residues. Deletions cut 4 bases from V and 1 base from J, with 10 bases between. Germline loops: CDR1 KGHSH, CDR2 LQKENI. The CDR3: CASSRPGGNTEAFF. DNA of the CDR3: TGTGCCAGCTCACGGCCGGGGGGGAACACTGAAGCTTTCTTT.

This chain connects TRBV19 to TRBJ2-1, with 9 bases identical to TRBD2. The V segment lost 10 bases and the J segment 5 bases; nucleotides outside the gene matches: 6. Germline V lookup: CDR1 LNHDA, CDR2 SQIVND (reference sequence). The CDR3 is made up of 13 amino acids. The DNA for the CDR3 is TGTGCCATCGGACTAGCGCACAACAATGAGCAGTTCTTC. Translation gives CAIGLAHNNEQFF.

For the CDR3, the DNA is TGTGCCAGCAGCTTGGGGGGGGACGCCGGCGAGCAGTACTTC. This translates into CASSLGGDAGEQYF. V usage is TRBV7-8 and J usage is TRBJ2-7, with 7 bases aligning to TRBD2. The junction had 8 bases not matched to a gene; V was cut back by 3 bases and J by 6 bases. This CDR3 is built from 14 residues. Germline CDR1 and CDR2: SGHVS and FQNEAQ.

The V and J genes are TRBV5-1 and TRBJ1-6; D may be TRBD1 (6 bases). In germline, CDR1 is SGHRS, CDR2 YFSETQ. With 5 bases removed from V and 8 bases from J, the gap between germline ends came to 14 bases. This CDR3 comprises 14 residues. CDR3 region: CASRGTSTDSPLHF. The DNA for the CDR3 is TGCGCCAGCAGAGGGACATCTACTGATTCACCCCTCCACTTT.

The chain links TRBV29-1 to TRBJ1-1; D unresolved. Germline V lookup: CDR1 SQVTM, CDR2 ANQGSEA. There are 10 residues in the CDR3. The V gene lost 7 bases and the J gene lost 5 bases, with 8 bases spanning the gap. CDR3 region: CSGVWTEAFF. The CDR3 DNA reads TGCAGCGGAGTATGGACTGAAGCTTTCTTT.

This clone was found once. The rearrangement uses TRBV5-4 and TRBJ2-3; 8 bases line up with TRBD2. Germline V gene lookup returns CDR1 SGHNT and CDR2 YYREEE (reference sequence). This CDR3 is 15 amino acids long. V gave up 4 bases and J gave up 4 bases; unmatched junction bases: 8. Here the CDR3 reads CASSPSGLRSDTQYF. CDR3 nucleotide sequence: TGTGCCAGCAGCCCTAGCGGGTTGCGGTCAGATACGCAGTATTTT.

This clone was seen a handful of times. V usage is TRBV15 and J usage is TRBJ1-5; TRBD1 matches at 8 bases. Per the germline V gene, CDR1 is LNHNV and CDR2 is YYDKDF (reference sequence). The V gene end was trimmed by 3 bases and the J gene end by 5 bases; junction bases not matched to a gene: 9. This CDR3 has 16 amino acids. The CDR3 DNA reads TGTGCCACCAGCAGGAATGACAGGGGACGGGATCAGCCCCAGCATTTT. It specifies CATSRNDRGRDQPQHF.

V usage is TRBV28 and J usage is TRBJ1-5; 7 positions agree with TRBD1. The CDR3 length is 15 residues. The V and J ends lost 4 bases and 9 bases, in that order; junction bases with no gene match: 12. Germline assignment: CDR1 MDHEN and CDR2 SYDVKM. The CDR3 nucleotides read TGTGCCAGCAGTTCCACGCGGACAGGCCGAGGGCCCCAGCATTTT. Protein product: CASSSTRTGRGPQHF.

The J gene is TRBJ1-4, the V gene TRBV5-6; 8 nucleotides align to TRBD1. V lost 4 bases and J lost 2; bases outside the gene matches: 7. Germline values: CDR1 SGHDT, CDR2 YYEEEE. The CDR3 runs to 16 residues. The CDR3 bases are TGTGCCAGCAGCCGGGTCGGACAGGGCACTAATGAAAAACTGTTTTTT. Its translation is CASSRVGQGTNEKLFF.

This chain connects TRBV18 to TRBJ2-1; 9 bases are shared with TRBD1. Germline V gives CDR1 KGHSH, CDR2 LQKENI. This CDR3 is 15 amino acids long. Losses at the gene ends were 3 bases for V and 3 bases for J; bases not matched to a gene: 3. The CDR3 DNA reads TGTGCCAGCTCACCCTGGACAGGGGTCTACAATGAGCAGTTCTTC. Translating gives CASSPWTGVYNEQFF.

There are a few counts of this clone. The J gene is TRBJ2-5, the V gene TRBV5-8; TRBD1 agrees at 10 bases. This CDR3 region has 15 residues. CDR1 and CDR2 from the germline V gene are SGHTS and YDEGEE. V lost 4 bases and J lost 4; bases outside the gene matches: 7. CDR3: CASSEGRTGGETQYF. The CDR3 DNA sequence: TGTGCCAGCAGCGAGGGCAGGACAGGGGGAGAGACCCAGTACTTC. Full variable domain (outside the CDR3, taken from reference TRBV5-8 and TRBJ2-5): EAGVTQSPTHLIKTRGQQATLRCSPISGHTSVYWYQQALGLGLQFLLWYDEGEERNRGNFPPRFSGRQFPNYSSELNVNALELEDSALYLCASSEGRTGGETQYFGPGTRLLVL.

This clone has just a few counts. The chain couples TRBV6-6 to TRBJ1-1, with a tentative D call TRBD1 (5 bases). CDR3 length equals 13 residues. Germline V gene data show CDR1 as MNHNY and CDR2 as SVGAGI (reference sequence). The V end lost 1 base, the J end lost 11 bases, and 14 bases lay between the germline ends. The CDR3 DNA reads TGTGCCAGCAGTTACTTCAGGGAATCGGATGCTTTCTTT. Translation: CASSYFRESDAFF.

V and J are TRBV6-5 and TRBJ2-3; maybe TRBD2 (7 bases). The germline CDR1 and CDR2 sequences are MNHEY and SVGAGI. V was cut by 6 bases and J by 10 bases, with 14 bases left in between. The length of the CDR3 is 12 residues. The CDR3 region has the DNA TGTGCCAGCAGCAGAGGGGGAGGGTCGCAGTATTTT. This sequence encodes CASSRGGGSQYF.

For this clone: The junction and the germline gene differ at one end; a read error may be behind it. This chain connects TRBV7-3 to TRBJ2-3; a weak D match, TRBD1 (6 bases). The CDR3 consists of 16 residues. Germline assignment: CDR1 SGHTA and CDR2 FQGTGA. The CDR3 loop reads CASRLIGGNSTDTQYF. CDR3 bases: TGTGCCAGCAGATTAATAGGGGGAAATAGCACAGATACGCAGTATTTT.

The chain uses TRBV6-5 and TRBJ2-3; maybe TRBD1 (6 bases). V gave up 8 bases and J gave up 2 bases, with 17 bases separating them. Germline lookup yields CDR1 MNHEY and CDR2 SVGAGI. The CDR3 covers 15 residues. CDR3 nucleotides: TGTGCCAGCTGTCGTGCAGGGGCGGACACAGATACGCAGTATTTT. Its protein is CASCRAGADTDTQYF.

The chain joins TRBV4-2 to TRBJ1-1; D is uncertain. V was pared by 5 bases and J by 4 bases, with 20 bases between. The V gene's germline CDR1 is LGHNA and CDR2 YNFKEQ. The length of the CDR3 is 16 residues. The CDR3 is CASSRPGEGSGTEAFF. In DNA, the CDR3 is TGTGCCAGCAGCAGGCCCGGGGAGGGATCCGGCACTGAAGCTTTCTTT.

V usage is TRBV4-3 and J usage is TRBJ2-7; D is uncertain. Germline assignment: CDR1 LGHNA and CDR2 YSLEER. This CDR3 is 13 amino acids long. Trimming removed 4 bases at V and 2 bases at J, with 9 bases between. The chain's CDR3 is CASSRGVAYEQYF. The CDR3 nucleotides are TGCGCCAGCAGCCGAGGAGTCGCCTACGAGCAGTACTTC.

This clone occurred once. CDR3 protein: CASSLRTGNTGELFF. CDR3 nucleotides: TGTGCCAGCAGCTTAAGGACAGGGAACACCGGGGAGCTGTTTTTT. The chain joins TRBV7-2 to TRBJ2-2; 7 bases are a match to TRBD1. Germline V gene sequence: CDR1 SGHTA, CDR2 FQGNSA. The CDR3 sequence is 15 residues long. With 2 bases clipped from V and 1 base from J, the junction kept 1 base outside the gene matches.

The CDR3 protein is CASSFTASSYEQYF. The DNA for the CDR3 is TGTGCCAGCAGTTTTACGGCTAGCTCCTACGAGCAGTACTTC. This chain uses TRBV27 with TRBJ2-7; the D is unclear. The germline gives CDR1 MNHEY, CDR2 SMNVEV (reference sequence). This CDR3 comprises 14 residues. The V gene lost 3 bases and the J gene lost 0 bases, with 9 bases spanning the gap.

The CDR3 region has the DNA TGTGCCAGCAGCTTAAAAGACAGGCCGAACACTGAAGCTTTCTTT. It yields the protein CASSLKDRPNTEAFF. The chain is built from TRBV7-8 and TRBJ1-1; D is possibly TRBD1 (6 bases). This CDR3 has 15 amino acids. V lost 2 bases and J lost 1, with 11 bases in between. Per germline, CDR1 SGHVS and CDR2 FQNEAQ. Using reference TRBV7-8 and TRBJ1-1 for the parts outside the CDR3, the full variable domain is GAGVSQSPRYKVAKRGQDVALRCDPISGHVSLFWYQQALGQGPEFLTYFQNEAQLDKSGLPSDRFFAERPEGSVSTLKIQRTQQEDSAVYLCASSLKDRPNTEAFFGQGTRLTVV.

The chain links TRBV10-3 to TRBJ2-7; 7 bases match TRBD1. There are 13 residues in the CDR3. Germline V gene lookup returns CDR1 ENHRY and CDR2 SYGVKD. With 0 bases clipped from V and 6 bases from J, the junction kept 2 bases outside the gene matches. Written as DNA, the CDR3 is TGTGCCATCAGTGAGTCAGACAGGGTCGAGCAGTACTTC. Encoded protein: CAISESDRVEQYF.